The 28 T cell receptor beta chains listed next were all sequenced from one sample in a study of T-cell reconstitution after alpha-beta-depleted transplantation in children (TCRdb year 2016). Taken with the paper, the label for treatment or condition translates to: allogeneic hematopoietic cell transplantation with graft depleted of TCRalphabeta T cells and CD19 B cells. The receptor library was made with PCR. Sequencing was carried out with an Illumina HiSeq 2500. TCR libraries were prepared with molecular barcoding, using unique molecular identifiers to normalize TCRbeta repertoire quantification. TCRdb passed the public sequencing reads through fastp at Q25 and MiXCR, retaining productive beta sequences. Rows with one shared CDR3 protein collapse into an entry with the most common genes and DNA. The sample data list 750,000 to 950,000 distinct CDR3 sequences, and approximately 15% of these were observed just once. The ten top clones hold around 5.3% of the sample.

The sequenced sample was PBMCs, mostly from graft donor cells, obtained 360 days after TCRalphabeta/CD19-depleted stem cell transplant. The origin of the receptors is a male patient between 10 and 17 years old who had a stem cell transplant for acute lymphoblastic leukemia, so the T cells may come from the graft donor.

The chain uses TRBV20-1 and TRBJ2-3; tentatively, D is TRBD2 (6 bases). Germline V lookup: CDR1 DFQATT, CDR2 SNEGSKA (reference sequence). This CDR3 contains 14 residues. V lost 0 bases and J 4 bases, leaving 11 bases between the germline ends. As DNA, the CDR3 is TGCAGTGCTAGAGAAGCGCCGGGGGCAGATACGCAGTATTTT. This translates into CSAREAPGADTQYF.

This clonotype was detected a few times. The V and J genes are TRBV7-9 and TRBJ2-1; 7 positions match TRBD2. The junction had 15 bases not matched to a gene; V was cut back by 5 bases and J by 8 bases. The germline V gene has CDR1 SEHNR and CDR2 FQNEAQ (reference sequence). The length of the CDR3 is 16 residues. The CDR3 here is CASSLAAGVGQDEQFF. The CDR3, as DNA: TGTGCCAGCAGCCTGGCGGCGGGAGTCGGGCAGGATGAGCAGTTCTTC.

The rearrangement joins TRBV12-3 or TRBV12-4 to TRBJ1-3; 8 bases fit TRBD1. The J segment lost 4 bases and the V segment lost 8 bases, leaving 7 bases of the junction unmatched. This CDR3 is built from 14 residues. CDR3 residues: CASRQGSMGNTIYF. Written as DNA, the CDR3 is TGTGCCAGCCGACAGGGGTCCATGGGAAACACCATATATTTT.

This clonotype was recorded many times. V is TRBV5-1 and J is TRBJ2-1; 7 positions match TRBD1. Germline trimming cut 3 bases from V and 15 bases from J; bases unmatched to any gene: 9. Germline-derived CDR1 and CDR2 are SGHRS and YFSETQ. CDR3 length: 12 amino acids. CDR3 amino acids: CASSSYRGFLFF. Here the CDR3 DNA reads TGCGCCAGCAGCTCATACAGGGGCTTTCTGTTCTTC. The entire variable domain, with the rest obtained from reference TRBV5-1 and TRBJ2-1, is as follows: KAGVTQTPRYLIKTRGQQVTLSCSPISGHRSVSWYQQTPGQGLQFLFEYFSETQRNKGNFPGRFSGRQFSNSRSEMNVSTLELGDSALYLCASSSYRGFLFFGPGTRLTVL.

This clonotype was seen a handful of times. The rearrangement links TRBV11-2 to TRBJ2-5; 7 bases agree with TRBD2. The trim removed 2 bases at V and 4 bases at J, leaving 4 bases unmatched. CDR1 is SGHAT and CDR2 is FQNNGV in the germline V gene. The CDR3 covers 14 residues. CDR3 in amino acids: CASSLLWGGETQYF. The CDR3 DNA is TGTGCCAGCAGCTTATTATGGGGGGGAGAGACCCAGTACTTC.

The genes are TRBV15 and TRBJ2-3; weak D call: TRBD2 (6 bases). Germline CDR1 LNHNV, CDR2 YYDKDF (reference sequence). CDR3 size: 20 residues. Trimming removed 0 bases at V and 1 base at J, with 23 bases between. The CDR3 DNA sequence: TGTGCCACCAGCAGAGATCGGACCAAGCGGGCCCTCCCCTGCACAGATACGCAGTATTTT. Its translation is CATSRDRTKRALPCTDTQYF. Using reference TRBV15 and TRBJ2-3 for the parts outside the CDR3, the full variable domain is DAMVIQNPRYQVTQFGKPVTLSCSQTLNHNVMYWYQQKSSQAPKLLFHYYDKDFNNEADTPDNFQSRRPNTSFCFLDIRSPGLGDTAMYLCATSRDRTKRALPCTDTQYFGPGTRLTVL.

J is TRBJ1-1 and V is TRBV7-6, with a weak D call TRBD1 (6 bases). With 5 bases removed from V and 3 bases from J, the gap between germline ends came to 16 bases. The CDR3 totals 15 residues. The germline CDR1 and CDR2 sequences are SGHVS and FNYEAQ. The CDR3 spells CASSLSPTGHTEAFF. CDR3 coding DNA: TGTGCCAGCAGCCTAAGCCCTACAGGGCACACTGAAGCTTTCTTT. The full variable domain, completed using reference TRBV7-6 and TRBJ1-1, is GAGVSQSPRYKVTKRGQDVALRCDPISGHVSLYWYRQALGQGPEFLTYFNYEAQQDKSGLPNDRFSAERPEGSISTLTIQRTEQRDSAMYRCASSLSPTGHTEAFFGQGTRLTVV.

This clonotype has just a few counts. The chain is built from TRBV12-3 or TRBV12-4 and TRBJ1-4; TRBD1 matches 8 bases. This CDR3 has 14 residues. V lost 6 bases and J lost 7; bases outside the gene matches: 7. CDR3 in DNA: TGTGCCAGCAGACCCGGGACAGGAGTTGAAAAACTGTTTTTT. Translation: CASRPGTGVEKLFF.

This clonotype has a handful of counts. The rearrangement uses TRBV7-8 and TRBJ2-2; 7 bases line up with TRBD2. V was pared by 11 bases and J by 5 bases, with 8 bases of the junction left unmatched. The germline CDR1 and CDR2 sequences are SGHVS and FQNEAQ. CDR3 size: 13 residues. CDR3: CAGGGGRTGELFF. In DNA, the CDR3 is TGTGCCGGCGGGGGAGGGAGGACCGGGGAGCTGTTTTTT.

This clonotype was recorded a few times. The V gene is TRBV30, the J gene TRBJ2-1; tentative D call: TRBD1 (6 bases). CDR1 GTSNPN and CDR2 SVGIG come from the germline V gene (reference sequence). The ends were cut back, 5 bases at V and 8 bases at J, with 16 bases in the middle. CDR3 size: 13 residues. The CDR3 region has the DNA TGTGCCTGGCAGGGGATAGGGGTCGATGAGCAGTTCTTC. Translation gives CAWQGIGVDEQFF.

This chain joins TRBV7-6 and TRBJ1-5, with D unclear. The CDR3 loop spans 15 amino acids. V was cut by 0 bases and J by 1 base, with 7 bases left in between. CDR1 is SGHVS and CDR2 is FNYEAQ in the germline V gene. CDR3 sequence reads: CASSLADGSNQPQHF. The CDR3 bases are TGTGCCAGCAGCTTAGCTGACGGAAGCAATCAGCCCCAGCATTTT.

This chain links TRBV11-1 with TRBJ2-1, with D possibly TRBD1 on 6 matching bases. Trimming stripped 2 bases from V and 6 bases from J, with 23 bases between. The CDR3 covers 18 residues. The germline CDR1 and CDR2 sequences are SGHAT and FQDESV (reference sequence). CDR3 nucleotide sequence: TGTGCCAGCAGCTTAAAATCGTTTACTCCGGGACACTTCAATGAGCAGTTCTTC. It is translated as CASSLKSFTPGHFNEQFF.

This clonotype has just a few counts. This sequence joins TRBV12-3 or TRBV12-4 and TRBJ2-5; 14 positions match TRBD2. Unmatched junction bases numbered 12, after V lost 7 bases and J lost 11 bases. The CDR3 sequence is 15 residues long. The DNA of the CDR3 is TGTGCCAGCACCCCCGTGAGGACTAGCGGGAGGACACAGTACTTC. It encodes CASTPVRTSGRTQYF.

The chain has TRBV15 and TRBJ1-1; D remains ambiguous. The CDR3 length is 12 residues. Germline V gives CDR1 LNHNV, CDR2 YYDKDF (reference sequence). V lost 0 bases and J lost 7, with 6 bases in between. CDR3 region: CATSREGFEAFF. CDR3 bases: TGTGCCACCAGCAGAGAGGGTTTTGAAGCTTTCTTT.

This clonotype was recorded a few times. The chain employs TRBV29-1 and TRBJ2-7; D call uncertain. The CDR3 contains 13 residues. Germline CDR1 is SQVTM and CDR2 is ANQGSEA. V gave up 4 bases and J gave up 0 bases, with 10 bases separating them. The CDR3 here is CSVGMASSYEQYF. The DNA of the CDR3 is TGCAGCGTTGGGATGGCGAGCTCCTACGAGCAGTACTTC.

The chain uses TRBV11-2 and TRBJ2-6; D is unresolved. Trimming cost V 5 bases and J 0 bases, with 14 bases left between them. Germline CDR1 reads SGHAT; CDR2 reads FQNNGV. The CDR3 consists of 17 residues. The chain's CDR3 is CASSPLFDISGANVLTF. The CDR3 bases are TGTGCCAGCAGCCCCCTGTTTGACATCTCTGGGGCCAACGTCCTGACTTTC.

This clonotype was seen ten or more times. The CDR3 DNA follows: TGTGCCAGCAGCCCCCGGGGTAGCGGAACCTACGAGCAGTACTTC. Translated: CASSPRGSGTYEQYF. The chain has TRBV3-1 and TRBJ2-7; D is possibly TRBD2 (6 bases). Trimming removed 4 bases from V and 2 bases from J, with 15 bases in between. This CDR3 has 15 residues. In germline, CDR1 is LGHDT, CDR2 YNNKEL (reference sequence).

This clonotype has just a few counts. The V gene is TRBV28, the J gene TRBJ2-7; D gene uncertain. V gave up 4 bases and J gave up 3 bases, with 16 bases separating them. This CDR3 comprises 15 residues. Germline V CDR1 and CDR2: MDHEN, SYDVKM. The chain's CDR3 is CASSYRWLHGYEQYF. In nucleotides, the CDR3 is TGTGCCAGCAGTTATAGGTGGCTACACGGCTACGAGCAGTACTTC.

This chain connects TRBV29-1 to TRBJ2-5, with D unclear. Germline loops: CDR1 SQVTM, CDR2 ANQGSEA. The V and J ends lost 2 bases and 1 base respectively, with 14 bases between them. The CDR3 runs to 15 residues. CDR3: CSVEKGVSFQETQYF. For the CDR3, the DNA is TGCAGCGTTGAAAAGGGCGTCAGCTTCCAAGAGACCCAGTACTTC.

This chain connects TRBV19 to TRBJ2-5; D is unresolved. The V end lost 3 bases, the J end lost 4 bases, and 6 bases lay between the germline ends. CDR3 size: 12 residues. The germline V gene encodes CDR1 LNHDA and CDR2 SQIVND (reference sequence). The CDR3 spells CASSIATETQYF. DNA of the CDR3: TGTGCCAGTAGTATCGCAACAGAGACCCAGTACTTC.

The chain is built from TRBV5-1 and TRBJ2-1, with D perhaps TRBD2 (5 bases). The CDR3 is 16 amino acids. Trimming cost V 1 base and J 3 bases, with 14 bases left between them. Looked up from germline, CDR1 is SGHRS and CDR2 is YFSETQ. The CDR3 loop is CASSLKTGWVYNEQFF. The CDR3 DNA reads TGCGCCAGCAGCTTGAAGACGGGGTGGGTCTACAATGAGCAGTTCTTC.

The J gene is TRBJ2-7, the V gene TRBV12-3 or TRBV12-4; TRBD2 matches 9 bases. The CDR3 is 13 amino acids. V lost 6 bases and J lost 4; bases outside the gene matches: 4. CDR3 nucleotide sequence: TGTGCCAGCAGGCCGGGACTAGCTTACGAGCAGTACTTC. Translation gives CASRPGLAYEQYF.

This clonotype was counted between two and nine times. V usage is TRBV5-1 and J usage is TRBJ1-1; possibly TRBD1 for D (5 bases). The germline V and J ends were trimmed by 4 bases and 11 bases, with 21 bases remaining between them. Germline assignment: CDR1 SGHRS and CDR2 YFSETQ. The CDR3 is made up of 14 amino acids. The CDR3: CASSLGPTSLEAFF. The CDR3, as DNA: TGCGCCAGCAGCCTGGGACCTACCTCCCTGGAGGCTTTCTTT. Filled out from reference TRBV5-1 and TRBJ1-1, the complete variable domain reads KAGVTQTPRYLIKTRGQQVTLSCSPISGHRSVSWYQQTPGQGLQFLFEYFSETQRNKGNFPGRFSGRQFSNSRSEMNVSTLELGDSALYLCASSLGPTSLEAFFGQGTRLTVV.

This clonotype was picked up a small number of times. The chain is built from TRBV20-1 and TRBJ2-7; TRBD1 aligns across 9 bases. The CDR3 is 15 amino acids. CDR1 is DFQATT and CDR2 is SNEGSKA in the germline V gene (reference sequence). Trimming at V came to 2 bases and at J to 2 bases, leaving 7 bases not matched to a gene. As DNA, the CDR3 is TGCAGTGCTAGACCCCCGGGACAGGGAACCTACGAGCAGTACTTC. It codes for CSARPPGQGTYEQYF.

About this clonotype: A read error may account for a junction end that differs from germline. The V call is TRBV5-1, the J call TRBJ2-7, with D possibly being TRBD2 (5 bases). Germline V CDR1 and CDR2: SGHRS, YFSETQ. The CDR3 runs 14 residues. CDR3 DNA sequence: TGCACCAGCTGCCTTACTAGTTCGGGCTACGAGCAGTACTTC. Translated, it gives CTSCLTSSGYEQYF.

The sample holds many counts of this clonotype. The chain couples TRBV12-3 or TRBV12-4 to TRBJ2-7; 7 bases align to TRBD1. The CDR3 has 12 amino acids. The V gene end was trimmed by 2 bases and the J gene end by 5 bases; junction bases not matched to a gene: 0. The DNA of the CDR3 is TGTGCCAGCAGTTTACAGGGGGACGAGCAGTACTTC. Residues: CASSLQGDEQYF.

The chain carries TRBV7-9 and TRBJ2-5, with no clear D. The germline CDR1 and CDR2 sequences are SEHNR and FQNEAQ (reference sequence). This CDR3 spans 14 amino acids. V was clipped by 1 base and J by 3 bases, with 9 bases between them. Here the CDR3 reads CASSLVPSKETQYF. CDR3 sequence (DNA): TGTGCCAGCAGCTTAGTCCCTAGTAAAGAGACCCAGTACTTC.

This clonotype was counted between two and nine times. This CDR3 reads CASSLIWAGGYRNEQFF. DNA of the CDR3: TGCGCCAGCAGCTTAATTTGGGCGGGAGGTTATAGGAATGAGCAGTTCTTC. The gene calls are TRBV5-1 and TRBJ2-1; 8 bases agree with TRBD2. This CDR3 is built from 17 residues. Germline-derived CDR1 and CDR2 are SGHRS and YFSETQ. Germline trimming cut 2 bases from V and 7 bases from J; bases unmatched to any gene: 14. Full variable domain (remainder filled in from reference TRBV5-1 and TRBJ2-1): KAGVTQTPRYLIKTRGQQVTLSCSPISGHRSVSWYQQTPGQGLQFLFEYFSETQRNKGNFPGRFSGRQFSNSRSEMNVSTLELGDSALYLCASSLIWAGGYRNEQFFGPGTRLTVL.